One TCR beta chain is described in this entry. This entry is derived from a study of T cells in Graves' hyperthyroidism and ophthalmopathy. Germline V lookup: CDR1 KGHDR, CDR2 SFDVKD. V shed 4 bases and J 4 bases; nucleotides not matched to a gene: 5. The length of the CDR3 is 16 residues. RNA transcripts gave rise to amplified TCR beta CDR3 regions. RT-PCR in the first round (using the HTBI primer set) targeted the TCR CDR3. Each CDR3 protein gets one entry after TCRdb re-called the multiplex PCR reads with MiXCR. Altogether roughly 570,000 distinct CDR3 sequences are present, more than 45% being singletons, with the ten largest covering about 20%.

The receptor was isolated from an adult woman with Graves' disease, either hyperthyroidism or ophthalmopathy (not recorded which). The chain recombines TRBV24-1 with TRBJ2-5; 13 nucleotides align to TRBD2. Input material: peripheral blood or thyroid tissue (not recorded which). The CDR3 DNA is TGTGCCACCAGTGACCCGCGGACTAGCGGGAGAGAGACCCAGTACTTC. Encoded protein: CATSDPRTSGRETQYF.